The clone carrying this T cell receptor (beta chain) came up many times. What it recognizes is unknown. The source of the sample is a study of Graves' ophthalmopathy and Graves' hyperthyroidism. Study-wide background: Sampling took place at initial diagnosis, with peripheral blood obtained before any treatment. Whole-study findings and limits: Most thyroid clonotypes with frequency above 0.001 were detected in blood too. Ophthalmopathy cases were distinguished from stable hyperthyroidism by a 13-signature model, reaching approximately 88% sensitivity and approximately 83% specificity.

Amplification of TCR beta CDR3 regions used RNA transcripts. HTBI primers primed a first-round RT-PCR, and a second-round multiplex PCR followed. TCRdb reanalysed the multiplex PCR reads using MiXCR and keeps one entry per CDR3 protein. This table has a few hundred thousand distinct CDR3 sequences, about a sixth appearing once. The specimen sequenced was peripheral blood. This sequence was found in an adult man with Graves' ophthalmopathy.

The CDR3 reads CASSQRGQGGRAKYGYTF. In DNA form, the CDR3 reads TGTGCCAGCAGCCAAAGGGGACAGGGAGGTCGAGCGAAGTATGGCTACACCTTC. The chain couples TRBV4-2 to TRBJ1-2, with 9 bases matching TRBD1. This CDR3 has 18 amino acids. The ends lost 2 bases at V and 5 bases at J; junction bases unmatched: 15. The V gene's germline CDR1 is LGHNA and CDR2 YNFKEQ.